The 28 T cell receptor beta chains given below trace back to one sample, sequenced in a study of post-analysis software for immune sequencing data (dated by TCRdb to the mid-2010s). On the study overall, not on this receptor specifically: Significantly higher frequencies in patients than in controls were found for roughly 5 TRBV segments, including TRBV5-6, TRBV5-1 and TRBV20-1.

For these TCRs, the target antigens are not known. Library generation was performed with PCR. For sequencing, an Illumina HiSeq 2500 was employed. To reduce PCR and sequencing biases, unique molecular identifiers were built into the TCR beta cDNA libraries. TCRdb reworked the public reads: Q25 trimming with fastp, MiXCR clone assembly, productive beta chains retained. Each CDR3 protein gets just one entry, which takes the most common genes and DNA from the rows behind it. The sample has about 200,000 distinct CDR3 sequences on record, 29% of them singletons. Roughly 3.4% of the sample is taken by the ten largest. The sample taken for sequencing was blood. The receptors derive from a girl aged 2 to 17 with multiple sclerosis.

This clonotype was seen repeatedly, ten times or more. The genes are TRBV15 and TRBJ2-7; 9 bases match TRBD2. After removal of 0 bases from V and 6 bases from J, the junction contained 6 bases not matched to a gene. CDR1 and CDR2 from the germline V gene are LNHNV and YYDKDF (reference sequence). The CDR3 runs to 15 residues. The CDR3 bases are TGTGCCACCAGCAGAGATGGTAGCGGGAGCGGCGAGCAGTACTTC. Translation: CATSRDGSGSGEQYF.

In this sample, this clonotype turned up many times. The chain joins TRBV15 to TRBJ2-4; 7 nucleotides match TRBD2. The germline gives CDR1 LNHNV, CDR2 YYDKDF (reference sequence). The CDR3 is made up of 17 amino acids. The junction had 8 bases not matched to a gene; V was cut back by 0 bases and J by 3 bases. The CDR3 DNA reads as TGTGCCACCAGCAGAGATTATTGGGGGGAGGGCAAAAACATTCAGTACTTC. Translating it yields CATSRDYWGEGKNIQYF.

This chain joins TRBV5-1 and TRBJ1-1; D may be TRBD1 (6 bases). The CDR3 is 14 amino acids. The germline CDR1 and CDR2 sequences are SGHRS and YFSETQ. The V end lost 3 bases, the J end lost 5 bases, and 14 bases lay between the germline ends. Here the CDR3 reads CASSWATGRTEAFF. In nucleotides, the CDR3 is TGCGCCAGCAGCTGGGCAACAGGGCGGACTGAAGCTTTCTTT.

About this clonotype itself: The junction departs from the called germline gene at one end, perhaps through a read error. The J gene is TRBJ2-1, the V gene TRBV12-3 or TRBV12-4, with 10 bases lining up with TRBD1. The CDR3 contains 14 residues. CDR3 sequence: CAGRPTGGPHEQFF. Here the CDR3 DNA reads TGTGCCGGCAGGCCGACAGGGGGCCCCCATGAGCAGTTCTTC.

The genes are TRBV16 and TRBJ1-5; D may be TRBD1 (6 bases). Trimming removed 4 bases at V and 1 base at J, with 8 bases between. Germline lookup yields CDR1 KGHSY and CDR2 FQNENV. The CDR3 is 14 residues long. The CDR3, as DNA: TGTGCCAGCAGCCCTACAGGGAGCAATCAGCCCCAGCATTTT. Protein sequence: CASSPTGSNQPQHF.

The CDR3 reads CASSLGAGRNQPQHF. The CDR3, as DNA: TGCGCCAGCAGCTTGGGTGCAGGCCGCAATCAGCCCCAGCATTTT. V and J are TRBV5-1 and TRBJ1-5; no reliable D call. Germline CDR1 and CDR2: SGHRS and YFSETQ. Trimming stripped 0 bases from V and 2 bases from J, with 9 bases between. This CDR3 comprises 15 residues.

This clonotype was seen repeatedly, ten times or more. The rearrangement uses TRBV5-1 and TRBJ1-4, with 8 bases lining up with TRBD1. Looked up from germline, CDR1 is SGHRS and CDR2 is YFSETQ. This CDR3 has 16 amino acids. After removal of 2 bases from V and 8 bases from J, the junction contained 11 bases not matched to a gene. Here the CDR3 reads CASSFPGGTGEEKLFF. For the CDR3, the DNA is TGCGCCAGCAGCTTTCCAGGGGGCACGGGAGAGGAAAAACTGTTTTTT.

The V gene is TRBV7-6, the J gene TRBJ2-5; 9 positions match TRBD1. Looked up from germline, CDR1 is SGHVS and CDR2 is FNYEAQ. The V gene end was trimmed by 5 bases and the J gene end by 5 bases; junction bases not matched to a gene: 12. There are 16 residues in the CDR3. Written as DNA, the CDR3 is TGTGCCAGCAGCCCTAGGCGAGGGACAGGGCTGGAGACCCAGTACTTC. It codes for CASSPRRGTGLETQYF.

This sequence joins TRBV7-2 and TRBJ1-1; the D gene is possibly TRBD1 (5 bases). The CDR3 runs 17 residues. Germline V gene data show CDR1 as SGHTA and CDR2 as FQGNSA. The V gene lost 3 bases and the J gene lost 11 bases, with 28 bases spanning the gap. As DNA, the CDR3 is TGTGCCAGCAGCTTGTTTGCCAGGGTAGATTACAGTCAGGGCGCTTTCTTT. Its protein product is CASSLFARVDYSQGAFF.

This clonotype was observed a few times. The chain uses TRBV7-9 and TRBJ2-2, with TRBD1 as a possible D gene (6 bases). V was cut by 1 base and J by 0 bases, with 12 bases left in between. From germline, CDR1 is SEHNR and CDR2 FQNEAQ (reference sequence). This CDR3 comprises 17 residues. The CDR3 bases are TGTGCCAGCAGCTTAGGGACAGCGAGCCCGAACACCGGGGAGCTGTTTTTT. It codes for CASSLGTASPNTGELFF.

With regard to this clonotype: Given a much more abundant clone one base away, this may be a read error. The chain links TRBV6-2 or TRBV6-3 to TRBJ2-4; no firm D call. This CDR3 contains 14 residues. Germline V CDR1 and CDR2: MNHEY, SVGEGT. CDR3 nucleotide sequence: TGTGTCAGCAGTTACGCGACAGCCAAAAACATTCAGTACTTC. This encodes CVSSYATAKNIQYF.

This clonotype was observed a handful of times. The V and J genes are TRBV6-2 or TRBV6-3 and TRBJ2-7; 7 bases are a match to TRBD1. With 5 bases clipped from V and 6 bases from J, the junction kept 7 bases outside the gene matches. Per the germline V gene, CDR1 is MNHEY and CDR2 is SVGEGT. The CDR3 runs 13 residues. This CDR3 reads CASSATGLGEQYF. In DNA form, the CDR3 reads TGTGCCAGCAGTGCGACAGGGTTGGGCGAGCAGTACTTC.

V usage is TRBV4-1 and J usage is TRBJ1-2; 9 positions match TRBD1. Trimming cost V 3 bases and J 8 bases; bases outside gene matches: 7. The CDR3 sequence is 14 residues long. Germline V lookup: CDR1 MGHRA, CDR2 YSYEKL. As DNA, the CDR3 is TGCGCCAGCAGCCAGGGGGACAGGGATAAAGGCTACACCTTC. Encoded protein: CASSQGDRDKGYTF.

This clonotype was detected many times. This chain uses TRBV5-1 with TRBJ2-5; 7 nucleotides align to TRBD1. This CDR3 region has 14 residues. The germline V gene encodes CDR1 SGHRS and CDR2 YFSETQ. V lost 0 bases and J lost 2; bases outside the gene matches: 1. The CDR3 region is CASSLAGQQETQYF. CDR3 sequence (DNA): TGCGCCAGCAGCTTGGCGGGACAGCAAGAGACCCAGTACTTC.

In this sample, this clonotype turned up many times. V usage is TRBV5-1 and J usage is TRBJ2-7; TRBD2 matches 12 bases. Germline CDR1 SGHRS, CDR2 YFSETQ. V lost 4 bases, J lost 5 bases, and 7 bases stayed unmatched. The CDR3 covers 15 residues. CDR3 sequence: CASSLLAGGAHEQYF. As DNA, the CDR3 is TGCGCCAGCAGCCTTCTAGCGGGAGGGGCCCACGAGCAGTACTTC.

This clonotype turned up a few times. CDR3 DNA sequence: TGTGCCAGCAGCCTCTTGGGGGGGCCTAACTACGAGCAGTACTTC. It translates to CASSLLGGPNYEQYF. The chain joins TRBV7-2 to TRBJ2-7, with D possibly being TRBD2 (7 bases). Trimming shortened V by 5 bases and J by 3 bases, and 17 bases separated the two germline ends. CDR3 length: 15 amino acids. The germline V gene encodes CDR1 SGHTA and CDR2 FQGNSA.

The genes are TRBV5-1 and TRBJ2-3; D unclear. The CDR3 length is 12 residues. Per germline, CDR1 SGHRS and CDR2 YFSETQ. V was pared by 1 base and J by 6 bases, with 6 bases between. CDR3: CASSLKPDTQYF. CDR3 nucleotide sequence: TGCGCCAGCAGCTTGAAACCCGATACGCAGTATTTT.

For the CDR3, the DNA is TGTGCCAGCAGCAAAAGGAGCGGATTGAACTACGAGCAGTACTTC. Encoded protein: CASSKRSGLNYEQYF. The chain recombines TRBV21-1 with TRBJ2-7; the table's D gene call, TRBD2, was not cross checked with the DNA. TRBV21-1 is tagged as a pseudogene. The CDR3 consists of 15 residues.

The chain uses TRBV4-2 and TRBJ2-5, with TRBD1 as a possible D gene (6 bases). The assigned J gene may be wrong: the sequence end matches TRBJ2-7 better. The CDR3 sequence is 15 residues long. The germline V gene encodes CDR1 LGHNA and CDR2 YNFKEQ. The CDR3 here is CASSQVGDKGYEQYF. DNA of the CDR3: TGTGCCAGCAGCCAAGTTGGGGACAAGGGATACGAGCAGTACTTC.

The chain couples TRBV6-1 to TRBJ2-6, with a weak D call TRBD2 (6 bases). Germline assignment: CDR1 MNHNS and CDR2 SASEGT. The CDR3 spans 18 residues. V lost 5 bases, J lost 0 bases, and 17 bases lay in between. CDR3 DNA sequence: TGTGCCAGCAGTACACCACCGGGACTCAGCTCTGGGGCCAACGTCCTGACTTTC. As protein: CASSTPPGLSSGANVLTF.

This clonotype was seen at least ten times. V gene TRBV6-1 combines with J gene TRBJ2-5; 11 bases agree with TRBD2. The CDR3 spans 18 residues. V was pared by 3 bases and J by 4 bases, with 13 bases of the junction left unmatched. Germline V CDR1 and CDR2: MNHNS, SASEGT. DNA of the CDR3: TGTGCCAGCAGTGAGAGAACTAGCGGGGGACCTATGAGAGAGACCCAGTACTTC. Translating gives CASSERTSGGPMRETQYF.

CDR3 sequence: CASTQSGGIAQPQHF. The CDR3 bases are TGTGCCAGCACCCAAAGTGGCGGGATAGCTCAGCCCCAGCATTTT. The V call is TRBV7-8, the J call TRBJ1-5, with D hard to call. Between the trimmed V and J ends, which lost 7 bases and 6 bases, there was a span of 19 bases. The germline CDR1 and CDR2 sequences are SGHVS and FQNEAQ. This CDR3 has 15 residues.

The V and J genes are TRBV5-1 and TRBJ1-3; 7 positions match TRBD1. Germline V lookup: CDR1 SGHRS, CDR2 YFSETQ. This CDR3 contains 16 residues. With V trimmed by 0 bases and J by 4 bases, 7 bases remained unmatched. CDR3: CASSLEGAEGGNTIYF. As DNA, the CDR3 is TGCGCCAGCAGCTTGGAGGGGGCAGAAGGAGGAAACACCATATATTTT.

This clonotype occurred a few times. The chain carries TRBV25-1 and TRBJ2-5; 7 bases agree with TRBD2. CDR3 length: 14 amino acids. Germline loops: CDR1 MGHDK, CDR2 SYGVNS. The V gene end was trimmed by 8 bases and the J gene end by 4 bases; junction bases not matched to a gene: 10. The CDR3 protein is CASSGASGRETQYF. In DNA, the CDR3 is TGTGCCAGCTCCGGGGCTAGCGGTAGAGAGACCCAGTACTTC.

The CDR3 here is CASSLVWHKQYF. Here the CDR3 DNA reads TGTGCCAGCAGTTTAGTCTGGCACAAGCAGTACTTC. The chain joins TRBV28 to TRBJ2-7; D gene ambiguous. The V end lost 2 bases, the J end lost 8 bases, and 10 bases lay between the germline ends. Germline loops: CDR1 MDHEN, CDR2 SYDVKM. The CDR3 is 12 amino acids.

This clonotype has a handful of counts. The chain carries TRBV3-1 and TRBJ2-3; unclear D gene. The CDR3 has 17 amino acids. Deletions cut 2 bases from V and 1 base from J, with 16 bases between. Germline CDR1 is LGHDT and CDR2 is YNNKEL (reference sequence). In nucleotides, the CDR3 is TGTGCCAGCAGCCAACCATTGACCCCATTGGGCACAGATACGCAGTATTTT. Its translation is CASSQPLTPLGTDTQYF.

This chain links TRBV6-6 with TRBJ1-5; the D is unclear. Per the germline V gene, CDR1 is MNHNY and CDR2 is SVGAGI (reference sequence). Trimming shortened V by 5 bases and J by 5 bases, and 10 bases separated the two germline ends. The CDR3 has 13 residues. CDR3: CASSIEPYQPQHF. The CDR3 DNA follows: TGTGCCAGCAGTATAGAACCGTATCAGCCCCAGCATTTT.

The table lists this clonotype with a few counts. J is TRBJ1-1 and V is TRBV29-1; D is unresolved. V was shortened by 7 bases and J by 1 base, with 10 bases between the two germline ends. The germline gives CDR1 SQVTM, CDR2 ANQGSEA. The CDR3 has 12 residues. The CDR3 loop is CSGDRGNTEAFF. In DNA form, the CDR3 reads TGCAGCGGTGATCGGGGGAACACTGAAGCTTTCTTT. Looking up the rest from reference TRBV29-1 and TRBJ1-1 gives the full variable domain: SAVISQKPSRDICQRGTSLTIQCQVDSQVTMMFWYRQQPGQSLTLIATANQGSEATYESGFVIDKFPISRPNLTFSTLTVSNMSPEDSSIYLCSGDRGNTEAFFGQGTRLTVV.